These 24 T cell receptor beta chains were sequenced from one sample in a study of vaccination and CD4 T cells after COVID-19. Sequenced with the Oncomine TCR Beta short-read assay was DNA taken from cultured CD4+ T cells. TCRdb redid the calling of the PCR reads with MiXCR, one entry per CDR3 protein. The repertoire has around 16,000 distinct CDR3 sequences, over 55% of them found once; the top ten carry 9.5% to 15%. Treatment here: approximately nine-day PBMC culture with coronavirus spike peptide pools or control peptides (ViraFEST assay). These receptors' targets are unknown. The sequencing sample was made of CD4+ T cells from blood, cultured in vitro. The source is a human donor who had recovered from COVID-19.

This clonotype was seen a few times. The chain employs TRBV20-1 and TRBJ1-2; 7 bases are shared with TRBD1. Unmatched junction bases numbered 4, after V lost 5 bases and J lost 7 bases. The germline V gene has CDR1 DFQATT and CDR2 SNEGSKA (reference sequence). CDR3 length equals 11 residues. CDR3 in DNA: TGCAGTGCTGGGGACAGAAGTGGCTACACCTTC. It translates to CSAGDRSGYTF.

J is TRBJ2-7 and V is TRBV18, with TRBD1 matching 7 bases. This CDR3 is 14 amino acids long. Germline V gives CDR1 KGHSH, CDR2 LQKENI. V was pared by 6 bases and J by 2 bases, with 7 bases of the junction left unmatched. CDR3 protein: CASSRTGTAYEQYF. In nucleotides, the CDR3 is TGTGCCAGCTCCCGGACCGGGACAGCCTACGAGCAGTACTTC. The full variable domain, its missing parts supplied by reference TRBV18 and TRBJ2-7, is NAGVMQNPRHLVRRRGQEARLRCSPMKGHSHVYWYRQLPEEGLKFMVYLQKENIIDESGMPKERFSAEFPKEGPSILRIQQVVRGDSAAYFCASSRTGTAYEQYFGPGTRLTVT.

V and J are TRBV7-8 and TRBJ1-1; 10 bases match TRBD1. Per the germline V gene, CDR1 is SGHVS and CDR2 is FQNEAQ. V was pared by 2 bases and J by 6 bases, with 9 bases of the junction left unmatched. The CDR3 contains 16 residues. DNA for the CDR3: TGTGCCAGCAGCTTATTATATGGGGGACAGGGGTCTGAAGCTTTCTTT. Its protein product is CASSLLYGGQGSEAFF. Full variable domain (missing parts from reference TRBV7-8 and TRBJ1-1): GAGVSQSPRYKVAKRGQDVALRCDPISGHVSLFWYQQALGQGPEFLTYFQNEAQLDKSGLPSDRFFAERPEGSVSTLKIQRTQQEDSAVYLCASSLLYGGQGSEAFFGQGTRLTVV.

This clonotype was counted once. This rearrangement joins TRBV20-1 to TRBJ2-5; TRBD2 matches at 13 bases. Trimming at V came to 8 bases and at J to 4 bases, leaving 4 bases not matched to a gene. In germline, CDR1 is DFQATT, CDR2 SNEGSKA (reference sequence). This CDR3 spans 13 amino acids. The chain's CDR3 is CSRTSGSGETQYF. CDR3 nucleotide sequence: TGCAGTAGGACTAGCGGGAGCGGAGAGACCCAGTACTTC.

The chain carries TRBV6-2 or TRBV6-3 and TRBJ1-1; D unresolved. V was shortened by 2 bases and J by 5 bases, with 9 bases between the two germline ends. The CDR3 spans 13 residues. The germline gives CDR1 MNHEY, CDR2 SVGEGT. CDR3 DNA: TGTGCCAGCAGTTACGCGGTTAGGACTGAAGCTTTCTTT. Translated: CASSYAVRTEAFF.

The chain couples TRBV6-2 or TRBV6-3 to TRBJ1-1; D not resolved. V was clipped by 5 bases and J by 1 base, with 14 bases between them. The CDR3 covers 15 residues. Germline V CDR1 and CDR2: MNHEY, SVGEGT. The DNA for the CDR3 is TGTGCCAGCAGTCCGGGCATGGCGGGGAACACTGAAGCTTTCTTT. Its translation is CASSPGMAGNTEAFF.

The chain employs TRBV5-4 and TRBJ1-6; TRBD1 agrees at 7 bases. V lost 6 bases, J lost 9 bases, and 12 bases stayed unmatched. CDR1 is SGHNT and CDR2 is YYREEE in the germline V gene (reference sequence). This CDR3 has 15 amino acids. In DNA form, the CDR3 reads TGTGCCAGCAACCAGGGGGGGCATGGCATTTCACCCCTCCACTTT. This translates into CASNQGGHGISPLHF.

V gene TRBV20-1 combines with J gene TRBJ2-2; D is undetermined. Germline values: CDR1 DFQATT, CDR2 SNEGSKA (reference sequence). V was clipped by 0 bases and J by 2 bases, with 13 bases between them. The CDR3 spans 16 residues. CDR3 amino acids: CSARDFEKGNTGELFF. The CDR3 DNA is TGCAGTGCTAGAGATTTCGAAAAGGGAAACACCGGGGAGCTGTTTTTT.

Only a few counts were recorded for this clonotype. The chain combines TRBV19 with TRBJ1-1; D might be TRBD1 (6 bases). Trimming left V 5 bases short and J 4 bases short, with 14 bases between. Germline assignment: CDR1 LNHDA and CDR2 SQIVND (reference sequence). CDR3 length: 14 residues. The CDR3 sequence is CASSSGGGGTEAFF. In DNA, the CDR3 is TGTGCCAGTAGTTCTGGGGGGGGCGGCACTGAAGCTTTCTTT.

The rearrangement uses TRBV11-2 and TRBJ2-3; a possible D gene is TRBD2 (5 bases). The CDR3 spans 14 residues. The germline V gene has CDR1 SGHAT and CDR2 FQNNGV. The V end was cut by 4 bases, the J end by 3 bases, with 11 bases between. The CDR3 DNA is TGTGCCAGCAGCTCGACAAGAGGGACAGATACGCAGTATTTT. Translated, it gives CASSSTRGTDTQYF.

The chain has TRBV5-4 and TRBJ2-3, with 10 bases that match TRBD2. This CDR3 has 16 amino acids. Losses at the gene ends were 0 bases for V and 4 bases for J; bases not matched to a gene: 5. The germline gives CDR1 SGHNT, CDR2 YYREEE (reference sequence). This chain's CDR3 is CASSLGLAGVSDTQYF. The CDR3 nucleotides are TGTGCCAGCAGCTTGGGGCTAGCGGGGGTCTCAGATACGCAGTATTTT.

The rearrangement links TRBV5-1 to TRBJ2-3, with TRBD2 matching over 8 bases. The CDR3 is 15 residues long. From germline, CDR1 is SGHRS and CDR2 YFSETQ. J gave up 2 bases and V 0 bases, and 2 bases lay outside the gene matches. The chain's CDR3 is CASSLASGYTDTQYF. CDR3 coding DNA: TGCGCCAGCAGCTTGGCTAGCGGGTACACAGATACGCAGTATTTT. The full variable domain, completed using reference TRBV5-1 and TRBJ2-3, is KAGVTQTPRYLIKTRGQQVTLSCSPISGHRSVSWYQQTPGQGLQFLFEYFSETQRNKGNFPGRFSGRQFSNSRSEMNVSTLELGDSALYLCASSLASGYTDTQYFGPGTRLTVL.

This clonotype was picked up a small number of times. The chain couples TRBV5-1 to TRBJ1-1; possible D gene TRBD1, 5 bases. CDR3 size: 18 residues. Trimming shortened V by 2 bases and J by 0 bases, and 20 bases separated the two germline ends. Germline CDR1 is SGHRS and CDR2 is YFSETQ. CDR3 protein: CASSFVREARGMNTEAFF. The CDR3 bases are TGCGCCAGCAGCTTCGTCAGGGAAGCGAGAGGTATGAACACTGAAGCTTTCTTT.

In the case of this clonotype: The germline gene is not matched at one end of the junction; a read error may be the cause. This chain links TRBV2 with TRBJ2-5, with D possibly being TRBD1 or TRBD2 (5 bases each). Per germline, CDR1 SNHLY and CDR2 FYNNEI. The CDR3 spans 12 residues. CDR3 nucleotide sequence: TGTGCCAGCGGGGCGGTTTGGGAGACCCGGTACTTC. Translated: CASGAVWETRYF.

The chain employs TRBV19 and TRBJ2-5, with TRBD2 as a possible D gene (6 bases). This CDR3 has 13 residues. The V gene's germline CDR1 is LNHDA and CDR2 SQIVND (reference sequence). V was trimmed by 4 bases and J by 2 bases, leaving 8 bases between them. The CDR3 loop is CASSTRGQETQYF. The CDR3 DNA sequence: TGTGCCAGTAGTACCCGGGGGCAAGAGACCCAGTACTTC.

The sample holds a few counts of this clonotype. The chain joins TRBV28 to TRBJ1-2, with a weak D call TRBD1 (5 bases). The CDR3 has 16 amino acids. The germline V and J ends were trimmed by 2 bases and 6 bases, with 19 bases remaining between them. The germline CDR1 and CDR2 sequences are MDHEN and SYDVKM. CDR3 region: CASSLNQGRGYDGYTF. The CDR3 bases are TGTGCCAGCAGTTTAAATCAGGGACGGGGTTACGATGGCTACACCTTC.

The chain recombines TRBV20-1 with TRBJ2-3; D unclear. Trimming pared 3 bases from V and 0 bases from J, leaving 4 bases between. The CDR3 has 12 residues. CDR1 is DFQATT and CDR2 is SNEGSKA in the germline V gene (reference sequence). CDR3 residues: CSASSSTDTQYF. CDR3 DNA sequence: TGCAGTGCTAGTAGTAGCACAGATACGCAGTATTTT.

This chain joins TRBV25-1 and TRBJ2-3, with 12 positions matching TRBD2. The J segment lost 0 bases and the V segment lost 8 bases, leaving 3 bases of the junction unmatched. This CDR3 contains 15 residues. Germline CDR1 and CDR2: MGHDK and SYGVNS. In DNA, the CDR3 is TGTGCCAGCCTAGGGACTAGCGGGAGCACAGATACGCAGTATTTT. Protein product: CASLGTSGSTDTQYF.

This clonotype has only one observation. In nucleotides, the CDR3 is TGCGCCAGCAGATCGAGTTTTACCGGGGAGCTGTTTTTT. Translating gives CASRSSFTGELFF. The chain couples TRBV5-1 to TRBJ2-2, with D uncertain. V lost 5 bases to trimming and J lost 5 bases, with 10 bases between them. This CDR3 is built from 13 residues. The germline V gene encodes CDR1 SGHRS and CDR2 YFSETQ.

The DNA for the CDR3 is TGTGCCACCACAGAGAGATTAGGGGCTTATGGCTACACCTTC. Its protein product is CATTERLGAYGYTF. V is TRBV15 and J is TRBJ1-2, with TRBD1 as a possible D gene (5 bases). The CDR3 covers 14 residues. Germline V CDR1 and CDR2: LNHNV, YYDKDF (reference sequence). Trimming cost V 7 bases and J 5 bases, with 17 bases left between them.

This chain links TRBV27 with TRBJ1-1; perhaps TRBD1 as D (5 bases). The CDR3 has 14 residues. Germline CDR1 reads MNHEY; CDR2 reads SMNVEV (reference sequence). Trimming stripped 1 base from V and 1 base from J, with 7 bases between. The CDR3 spells CASSLWGGNTEAFF. Written as DNA, the CDR3 is TGTGCCAGCAGTTTATGGGGCGGGAACACTGAAGCTTTCTTT.

The chain joins TRBV27 to TRBJ2-2; 7 positions agree with TRBD2. Germline lookup yields CDR1 MNHEY and CDR2 SMNVEV (reference sequence). Trimming removed 4 bases from V and 5 bases from J; junction bases left unmatched: 4. The CDR3 contains 14 residues. The CDR3 sequence: CASSWTRWTGELFF. CDR3 in DNA: TGTGCCAGCAGTTGGACTAGATGGACCGGGGAGCTGTTTTTT.

The DNA of the CDR3 is TGTGCCAGCAGTGGGGCAAGCTATGGCTACACCTTC. Amino acid sequence: CASSGASYGYTF. The chain links TRBV2 to TRBJ1-2; D is unclear. Germline CDR1 is SNHLY and CDR2 is FYNNEI. V lost 4 bases and J 4 bases, leaving 7 bases between the germline ends. The CDR3 is 12 amino acids.

V and J are TRBV6-2 or TRBV6-3 and TRBJ2-4, with 12 bases that match TRBD2. The CDR3 is 19 amino acids. CDR1 MNHEY and CDR2 SVGEGT come from the germline V gene. The V segment lost 8 bases and the J segment 0 bases; nucleotides outside the gene matches: 14. CDR3 sequence reads: CASSRTSGNNLLAKNIQYF. CDR3 nucleotides: TGTGCCAGCTCCAGGACTAGCGGGAACAACCTTCTAGCCAAAAACATTCAGTACTTC.